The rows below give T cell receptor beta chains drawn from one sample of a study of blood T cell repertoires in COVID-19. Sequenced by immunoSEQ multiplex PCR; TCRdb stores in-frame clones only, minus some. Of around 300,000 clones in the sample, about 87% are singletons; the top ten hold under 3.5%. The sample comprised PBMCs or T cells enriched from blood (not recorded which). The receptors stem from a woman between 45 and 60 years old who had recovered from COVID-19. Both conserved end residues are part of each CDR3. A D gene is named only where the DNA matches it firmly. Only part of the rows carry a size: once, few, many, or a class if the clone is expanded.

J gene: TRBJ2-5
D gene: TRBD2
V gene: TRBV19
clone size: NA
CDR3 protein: CASSVTSGRVPATQYF
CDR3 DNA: TGTGCCAGTAGTGTGACTAGCGGGAGGGTCCCGGCGACCCAGTACTTC

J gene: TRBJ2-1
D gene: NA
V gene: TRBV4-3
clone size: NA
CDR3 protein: CASSQAIQGFAYNEQFF
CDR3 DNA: TGCGCCAGCAGCCAAGCGATACAGGGTTTTGCCTACAATGAGCAGTTCTTC

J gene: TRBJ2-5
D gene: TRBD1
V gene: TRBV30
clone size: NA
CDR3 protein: CASSRTGGETQYF
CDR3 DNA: TGTGCCTCGTCCAGGACAGGTGGAGAGACCCAGTACTTC

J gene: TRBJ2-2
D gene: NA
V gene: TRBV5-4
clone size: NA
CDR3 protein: CASSSALSTGELFF
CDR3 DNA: TGTGCCAGCAGCTCTGCGCTGTCTACCGGGGAGCTGTTTTTT

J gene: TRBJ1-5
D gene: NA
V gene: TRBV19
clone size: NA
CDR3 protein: CASQPSRGMGPQHF
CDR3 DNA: TGTGCCAGCCAACCCAGTCGGGGGATGGGGCCCCAGCATTTT

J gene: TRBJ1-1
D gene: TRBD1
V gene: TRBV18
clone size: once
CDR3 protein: CASSSPGQGHNTEAFF
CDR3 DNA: TGTGCCAGCTCGTCACCGGGACAGGGACACAACACTGAAGCTTTCTTT

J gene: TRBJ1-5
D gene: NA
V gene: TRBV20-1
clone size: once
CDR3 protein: CSASQGSNQPQHF
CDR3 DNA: TGCAGTGCTAGTCAGGGAAGCAATCAGCCCCAGCATTTT

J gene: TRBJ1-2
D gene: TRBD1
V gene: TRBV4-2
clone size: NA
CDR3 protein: CASSQTQGKGYGYTF
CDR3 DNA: TGTGCCAGCAGCCAGACACAGGGGAAGGGCTATGGCTACACCTTC

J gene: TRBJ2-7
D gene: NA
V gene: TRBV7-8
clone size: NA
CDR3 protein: CASSGVDYEQYF
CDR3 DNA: TGTGCCAGTTCGGGGGTTGACTACGAGCAGTACTTC

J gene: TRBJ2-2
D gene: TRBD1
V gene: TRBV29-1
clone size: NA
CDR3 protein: CSVGQGDTGELFF
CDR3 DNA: TGCAGCGTGGGACAGGGGGACACCGGGGAGCTGTTTTTT

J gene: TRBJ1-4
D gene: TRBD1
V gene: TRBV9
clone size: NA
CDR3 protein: CASSAVDRKGEKLFF
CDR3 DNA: TGTGCCAGCAGCGCGGTGGACAGGAAAGGTGAAAAACTGTTTTTT